This T cell receptor (beta chain) stems from a study of blood T cell repertoires in COVID-19. The protocol was immunoSEQ multiplex PCR, while the TCRdb copy is restricted to in-frame clones and leaves out a portion. The table lists some 190,000 clones, around 79% of them singletons. CDR1 and CDR2 from the germline V gene are WSHSY and SAAADI. The junction had 8 bases not matched to a gene; V was cut back by 4 bases and J by 0 bases. The CDR3 totals 16 residues. The chain joins TRBV10-2 to TRBJ2-7; TRBD2 aligns across 8 bases. The TCR sequence derives from a woman between 50 and 59 years old with acute or convalescent COVID-19. The sequenced material came from peripheral blood. The CDR3 nucleotides are TGCGCCAGCAGTGTTTGGGCGACTAGCGCCTCCTACGAGCAGTACTTC. Its translation: CASSVWATSASYEQYF.